The source of this T cell receptor beta chain is a study of regulatory T cells in long-lasting Graves disease (dated by TCRdb to the early 2020s). General notes on the study: In the newly diagnosed Graves' disease group, patients had been taking antithyroid drugs for less than 3 months. Peripheral blood TCR sequencing and RNA sequencing compared persistent Graves' disease patients with newly diagnosed Graves' disease patients. The study was conducted in China and was registered as a clinical trial. A total of roughly 33 samples underwent TCR sequencing: around 13 from persistent and approximately 20 from newly diagnosed Graves' disease patients.

The paper as a whole reports these results and caveats: Lower TCR Shannon entropy and fewer highly expanded clones were observed in persistent Graves' disease patients than in newly diagnosed patients, which suggested clonal expansion. Preferential use of TRBV28, TRBJ1-2 and TRBJ2-5 was observed in persistent disease, whereas TRBV20-1 and TRBJ2-1 were favored in newly diagnosed disease. Patients with persistent disease shared more public clonotypes (around 2,500) than newly diagnosed patients did (about 970). Peripheral blood alone was examined, since thyroid tissue, which constituted the primary lesion, could not be accessed. Only the TCR beta chain was sequenced and analyzed. The authors acknowledged the small sample size as a limitation that may reduce accuracy.

Note on this clonotype: It lacks a known antigen. Only one base separates this from a far larger clonotype, so it likely reflects a read error.

The method behind the library was multiplex PCR. TCRdb records Illumina HiSeq 4000 as the sequencer. CDR3 regions were amplified by Arm-PCR with iRepertoire HTBI primers to construct TCR beta libraries. Before sequencing, the PCR products went through gel purification. Per the source publication's procedure: Gene usage analysis of CDR3 amino acid clonotypes relied on the 55 to 80 TRBV and around 13 TRBJ segments identified across samples. COPE and FqMerger were used to merge filtered high-quality paired reads into contigs. BLAST was used to align contigs to IMGT TRBV, TRBD and TRBJ reference genes, and CDR3 was defined according to IMGT. Highly expanded clones were defined as clonotypes with a frequency above 0.1%. Shannon entropy was used to measure repertoire diversity, and the Gini coefficient was used to measure V-J evenness. Public clonotypes were defined as clonotypes shared by more than one individual. TCRdb applied fastp at Q25 and MiXCR to the public reads, then kept only in-frame beta chains. Each CDR3 protein gets just one entry, which takes the most common genes and DNA from the rows behind it. In this record, the V and J calls reflect TCRdb's handling and not the investigators' own analysis. Present in this sample are 530,000 or so distinct CDR3 sequences, about 16% of which were seen just once. The ten largest clones add up to about 11% of the sample.

The time point label on this specimen signifies: newly diagnosed GD, antithyroid drugs for less than 3 months. RNA was extracted from PBMCs in TRIzol for both TCR sequencing and RNA sequencing. The diagnosis of Graves' disease was made according to American Thyroid Association guidelines. Patients for the study were recruited at an endocrinology department in Xi'an, China. Each patient gave 7.5 to 10 milliliters of peripheral blood, collected in an EDTA anticoagulant tube. Ficoll Paque Plus density gradient separation was used to isolate PBMCs, and no additional T cell sorting was done. An Agilent 2100 Bioanalyzer and agarose gel were used to assess RNA quality, and a NanoDrop 2000 was used to measure RNA concentration. Counted from cysteine to phenylalanine, this CDR3 has 16 amino acids. The entry retains the CDR3 DNA only, 48 bases that are in frame from base 1. From V the trimming removes 1 base and from J it removes 10 bases, while the gene matches leave 12 bases of the junction unaccounted for. Reading the germline V gene gives CDR1 MGHRA and CDR2 YSYEKL.

The data were also submitted as part of a second study, on T cells in Graves' hyperthyroidism and ophthalmopathy. The second investigation adds: A patient counted as having stable Graves' hyperthyroidism if no progression to ophthalmopathy occurred over 18 months of follow-up. Hyperthyroidism patients were newly diagnosed, with disease duration under 2 months, and aged 18 to 65 years. The study excluded patients with uncontrolled infections, other autoimmune diseases, pregnancy or lactation. Diagnoses relied on clinical symptoms, serum thyroxine and TRAb, thyroid ultrasound and orbital computed tomography. The first round of RT-PCR for the TCR CDR3 was performed with the HTBI primer set and the Qiagen OneStep RT-PCR kit. Most expanded thyroid clonotypes (frequency above 0.001) were also detected in blood, a finding suggesting that blood repertoires may reflect thyroid immune responses. A model built on a 13 V-J signature distinguished ophthalmopathy from stable hyperthyroidism, reaching 85% to 90% sensitivity and approximately 81% specificity in cross-validation and 80%/75% in testing. During validation, the model predicted progression to ophthalmopathy a median of approximately six months ahead of onset, with more than 55% sensitivity and roughly 72% specificity. To identify distinguishing TCR V-J signatures, a discovery cohort of about 95 patients was used, comprising some 45 with Graves' ophthalmopathy and around 60 with stable Graves' hyperthyroidism. Whether ophthalmopathy could be predicted prospectively was tested in an independent validation cohort made up of under 20 hyperthyroidism patients plus 17 patients who later progressed to ophthalmopathy. The 95 to 100 discovery patients were randomly divided into training and test sets at a 7:3 ratio. Thyroid tissue and blood T-cell repertoires from more than five Graves' hyperthyroidism patients were also compared in the study. After sampling, hyperthyroidism patients received methimazole starting at 30 mg daily, and ophthalmopathy patients received high-dose intravenous methylprednisolone. Libraries were constructed in a second round of multiplex PCR, after which size selection and purification were performed. Paired-end sequencing of the libraries was performed with 100 bp reads on an Illumina HiSeq2000. Raw data were processed with SOAPnuke, discarding reads with adapters, uncalled bases, mean Phred below 15, or no exact constant-primer or identifier match. High-quality paired reads were merged using COPE v1.2.5, and each unique nucleotide sequence was defined as a clonotype. Clonotypes were aligned to IMGT TRBV, TRBD and TRBJ reference segments using MiTCR v1.1. Only V-J combinations with frequency above 0.0001, covering roughly 99% of repertoires, were analysed. A TCS score was defined as the ratio of F50 (clonal expansion) to E x V (chaos), with BLOSUM62-based TCRdist applied between CDR3 peptides within each V-J. Welch's t-statistics and random forest reduced several hundred V-J features to 13, which were used in a naive Bayes classifier (R e1071). Sample size was not statistically predetermined, and blinding of investigators to group allocation was not performed. The paper reports TCR Vbeta CDR3 sequencing of more than 120 peripheral blood samples: 40 or so ophthalmopathy, roughly 74 hyperthyroidism and approximately 17 progressor patients.

This clonotype originated in a man between 18 and 35 years old with Graves disease. Donor details come from another sample of the same person, matched by shared clones. The sequencing used peripheral blood mononuclear cells (PBMCs), collected at new diagnosis, from a patient treated with antithyroid drugs. Recombination joined TRBV4-1 with TRBJ2-1, and TRBD1 aligns with 8 junction nucleotides. DNA sequence: TGCGCCAGCAGCCAAGGGGGGACAGGAAGATACTACGAGCAGTTCTTC. It codes for CASSQGGTGRYYEQFF.